One T cell receptor (beta chain) is described in this entry. Its target antigen remains unknown. No quality values exist for individual bases; no much larger clone is one base distant. The CDR3 starts with the cysteine, ends with the phenylalanine, and has 14 residues. Left in the record is the CDR3 DNA by itself, 42 bases read in frame from the first base. For this chain, trimming is 3 bases at the V end and 3 bases at the J end, and the number of junction bases without a gene match is 5. The germline V gene (reference sequence) provides CDR1 SGHNT and CDR2 YYREEE. This record belongs to a study of T cell responses to AZD1222 COVID-19 vaccine (dated by TCRdb to the early 2020s). For the study in its entirety: AZD1222 recipients whose second dose came at about 4 weeks and those whose second dose came at about 12 weeks were combined into one group, since spike-specific TCR depth and breadth did not differ between the two schedules. TCR sequencing was performed for 230 to 250 trial participants, of whom some 200 were given two doses of AZD1222 and about 25 were given two doses of MenACWY control vaccine. Trial participants were enrolled into age subgroups of 18-55, 56-69 and 70-plus years, which contained roughly 150, 30 and 60 TCR-sequenced participants, respectively. Results the study describes overall, beyond this receptor: A significant rise in spike-specific TCR breadth and depth was observed after two AZD1222 doses relative to day 0 and relative to MenACWY recipients. Nearly half of unique spike-specific TCRs reportedly recognized epitopes outside regions mutated in the B.1.351 and B.1.1.7 variants. The whole spike protein was spanned by vaccine-associated CD4 TCRs, and dominant responses were seen in regions 160-218 and 743-854. In the small 56-69-year group, the increase in depth fell short of significance, most likely because of low power. Conclusions about previously exposed vaccinees were limited because only a handful of AZD1222 recipients were SARS-CoV-2 seropositive at baseline. Because no day 14 peak-response samples were available, the repertoires could be characterized only after the peak T cell response. Most participants were white British and females outnumbered males, and the authors suggested that clonal diversity may have been underestimated.

This sample's time point label indicates: baseline before first vaccination. The vaccinee samples were drawn from two UK trials, COV001 and COV002, one of which was a single-blind randomized controlled phase 2/3 trial testing AZD1222 (ChAdOx1 nCoV-19) in healthy adults. For TCRbeta chain sequencing, PBMC samples were collected from trial participants at day 0 and at day 28 after the second dose. The CDR3 regions of human TCRbeta chains were analyzed by immunosequencing. The authors' analysis ran thus. TCRs in the repertoires were matched against a reference library of SARS-CoV-2-specific TCRs that had been generated with the MIRA antigen-specificity platform. Breadth was defined as the fraction of unique TCRs that were SARS-CoV-2-associated. Depth was defined as the fraction of total T cells that were SARS-CoV-2-associated. Using the MIRA data, every spike-specific TCR was mapped to the spike region that the TCR reacted to and assigned to either a CD4 or a CD8 class. Log10-transformed breadth and depth values were compared by one-way ANOVA with Sidak's multiple comparisons tests. TCRdb stores this immuneACCESS table with in-frame sequences only. Part of the clones is absent; in the studies checked, under half of the shortfall reflects unresolved V genes, and no reason is known for the rest. V and J calls and clone size are copied from that table; D and trimming were computed from the DNA. In all, the sample holds about 100,000 clones, and roughly nine tenths of those were seen once. The ten largest account for approximately 16% of the sample.

The chain employs TRBV5-4 and TRBJ2-7, with 8 junctional bases fitting TRBD1. Sequenced material: peripheral blood, taken on day 0 of AZD1222 vaccination. This TCR came from an adult in good health. The CDR3 reads CASSSGQGDYEQYF. At the DNA level, the sequence is TGTGCCAGCAGCTCCGGACAGGGAGACTACGAGCAGTACTTC.